The TCR beta chain under discussion was sequenced for a study of T cells after yellow fever vaccination. The table lists this clonotype with a few counts. TCRdb analysed the 5' RACE reads with MiXCR anew, one entry per CDR3 protein. The table lists approximately 150,000 distinct CDR3 sequences, 9.3% of them singletons. The sample was CD8+ T cells sorted from PBMCs, taken 45 days after the yellow fever booster vaccination. This TCR was recovered from a man aged 18-30 years who received the YFV17D yellow fever vaccine.

The CDR3 here is CASSLRRGGLETQYF. Here the CDR3 DNA reads TGTGCCAGCAGTTTACGGCGCGGGGGGCTGGAGACCCAGTACTTC. This chain links TRBV28 with TRBJ2-5; 8 bases map to TRBD2. With 2 bases clipped from V and 5 bases from J, the junction kept 7 bases outside the gene matches. The CDR3 is made up of 15 amino acids. Germline V CDR1 and CDR2: MDHEN, SYDVKM.